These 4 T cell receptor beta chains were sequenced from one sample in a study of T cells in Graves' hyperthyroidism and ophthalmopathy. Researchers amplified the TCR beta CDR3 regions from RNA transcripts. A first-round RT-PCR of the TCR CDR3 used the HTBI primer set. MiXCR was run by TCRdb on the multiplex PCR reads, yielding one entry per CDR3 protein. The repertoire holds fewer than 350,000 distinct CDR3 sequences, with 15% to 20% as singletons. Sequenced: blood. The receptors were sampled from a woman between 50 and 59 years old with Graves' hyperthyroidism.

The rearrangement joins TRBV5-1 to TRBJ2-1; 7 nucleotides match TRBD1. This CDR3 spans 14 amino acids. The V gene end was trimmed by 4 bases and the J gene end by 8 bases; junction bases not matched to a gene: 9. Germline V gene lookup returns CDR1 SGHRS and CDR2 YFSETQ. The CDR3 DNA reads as TGCGCCAGCAGCAACGGACAGGCCGTGGATGAGCAGTTCTTC. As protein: CASSNGQAVDEQFF.

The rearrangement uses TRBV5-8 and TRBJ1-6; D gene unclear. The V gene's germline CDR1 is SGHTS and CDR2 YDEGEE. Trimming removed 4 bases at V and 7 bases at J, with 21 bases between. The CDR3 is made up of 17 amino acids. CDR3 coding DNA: TGTGCCAGCAGCCGTCAGGTGTCCGCTCGAGGCAATTCACCCCTCCACTTT. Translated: CASSRQVSARGNSPLHF.

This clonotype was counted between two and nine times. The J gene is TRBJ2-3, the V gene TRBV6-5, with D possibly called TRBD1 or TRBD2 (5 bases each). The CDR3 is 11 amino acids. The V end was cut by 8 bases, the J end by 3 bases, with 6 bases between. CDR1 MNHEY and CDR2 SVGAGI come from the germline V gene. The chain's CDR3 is CASGGTDTQYF. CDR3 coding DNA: TGTGCCAGCGGGGGTACAGATACGCAGTATTTT.

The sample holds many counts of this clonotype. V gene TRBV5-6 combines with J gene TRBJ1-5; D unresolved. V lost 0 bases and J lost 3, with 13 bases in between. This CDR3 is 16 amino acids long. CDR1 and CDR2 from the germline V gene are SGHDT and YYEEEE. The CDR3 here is CASSLGGLLVNQPQHF. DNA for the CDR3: TGTGCCAGCAGCTTGGGAGGGCTCTTGGTCAATCAGCCCCAGCATTTT. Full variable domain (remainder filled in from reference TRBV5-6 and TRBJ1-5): DAGVTQSPTHLIKTRGQQVTLRCSPKSGHDTVSWYQQALGQGPQFIFQYYEEEERQRGNFPDRFSGHQFPNYSSELNVNALLLGDSALYLCASSLGGLLVNQPQHFGDGTRLSIL.